This TCR beta chain came from a study of identical twins' blood T cells. Study-wide results and caveats: Top TCRbeta clonotypes were shared more with twin than unrelated donors.

TCRdb called the 5' RACE reads again in MiXCR, with one record for every CDR3 protein. The data show fewer than 450,000 distinct CDR3 sequences, with roughly 28% seen just once and more than 5.5% held by the top ten. The CDR3 sequence is 12 residues long. Trimming removed 5 bases from V and 0 bases from J, with 7 bases in between. Germline V CDR1 and CDR2: SQVTM, ANQGSEA. Comments on this clonotype: Its antigen is not known.

Sequenced material: PBMCs. This chain uses TRBV29-1 with TRBJ1-1; D may be TRBD1 (5 bases). This clonotype was sampled from a woman aged 18 to 50 in good health. The CDR3 is CSVRRVNTEAFF. CDR3 DNA: TGCAGCGTTCGCAGGGTGAACACTGAAGCTTTCTTT.